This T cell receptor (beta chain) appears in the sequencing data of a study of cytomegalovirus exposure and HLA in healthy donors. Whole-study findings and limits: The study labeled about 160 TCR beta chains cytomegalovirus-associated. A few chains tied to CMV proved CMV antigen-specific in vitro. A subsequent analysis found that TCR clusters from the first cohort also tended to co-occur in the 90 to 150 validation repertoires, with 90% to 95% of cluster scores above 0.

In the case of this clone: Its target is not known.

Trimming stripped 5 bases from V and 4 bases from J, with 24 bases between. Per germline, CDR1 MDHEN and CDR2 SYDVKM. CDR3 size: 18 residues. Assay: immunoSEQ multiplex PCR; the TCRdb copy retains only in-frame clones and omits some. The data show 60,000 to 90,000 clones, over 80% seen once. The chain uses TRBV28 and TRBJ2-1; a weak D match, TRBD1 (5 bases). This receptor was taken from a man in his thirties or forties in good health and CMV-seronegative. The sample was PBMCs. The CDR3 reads CASSPSSPDTIGYNEQFF. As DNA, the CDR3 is TGTGCCAGCAGTCCTTCTTCTCCGGACACGATAGGATACAATGAGCAGTTCTTC.